One and the same sample provided the 16 T cell receptor beta chains below, sequenced in a study of blood T cell repertoires in COVID-19 (dated by TCRdb to 2018 to 2021). The method behind the library was the immunoSEQ multiplex PCR assay. TCRdb took over this immuneACCESS table, retaining in-frame rearrangements with V and J assigned. Such tables are incomplete; in checked studies, under half of the missing clones stem from an unresolved V gene, and the remainder is unexplained. The sample profile shows 310,000 or so clones; around 89% of them were found once. The ten largest clones capture under 6.5% of the sample. Sequencing used peripheral blood. Every receptor here comes from a man aged 18 to 30 who had recovered from COVID-19.

The genes are TRBV4-1 and TRBJ1-5, with D tentatively TRBD1 (5 bases). Per germline, CDR1 MGHRA and CDR2 YSYEKL. Deletions cut 0 bases from V and 6 bases from J, with 9 bases between. CDR3 length: 14 residues. Written as DNA, the CDR3 is TGCGCCAGCAGCCAAGAGGGGGAGGGTCAGCCCCAGCATTTT. Residues: CASSQEGEGQPQHF.

The CDR3 sequence is CATSKTGGLEAFF. The DNA of the CDR3 is TGTGCCACCAGCAAGACAGGGGGCCTTGAAGCTTTCTTT. The chain carries TRBV15 and TRBJ1-1, with 10 positions matching TRBD1. J lost 7 bases, V lost 4 bases, and 3 bases had no gene match. The CDR3 covers 13 residues. Germline CDR1 is LNHNV and CDR2 is YYDKDF (reference sequence).

The gene calls are TRBV4-1 and TRBJ1-1, with TRBD1 matching 7 bases. This CDR3 spans 15 amino acids. Germline CDR1 is MGHRA and CDR2 is YSYEKL. The J segment lost 3 bases and the V segment lost 4 bases, leaving 8 bases of the junction unmatched. CDR3 sequence (DNA): TGCGCCAGCAGCCCCCAGAAGGGGGCTGACACTGAAGCTTTCTTT. Protein: CASSPQKGADTEAFF.

The V and J genes are TRBV3-1 (or the pseudogene TRBV3-2) and TRBJ2-1, with D maybe TRBD2 (6 bases). CDR1 and CDR2 from the germline V gene are LGHDT and YNNKEL (reference sequence). Trimming pared 4 bases from V and 1 base from J, leaving 14 bases between. CDR3 length: 16 residues. DNA for the CDR3: TGTGCCAGCAGCCGCTGGGGGGATCTTTCCTACAATGAGCAGTTCTTC. Translation: CASSRWGDLSYNEQFF.

The V gene is TRBV6-2 or TRBV6-3, the J gene TRBJ2-7; perhaps TRBD1 as D (6 bases). Trimming removed 6 bases from V and 0 bases from J, with 21 bases in between. This CDR3 has 17 amino acids. Germline V CDR1 and CDR2: MNHEY, SVGEGT. The CDR3, as DNA: TGTGCCAGCAGCGCCTCTAGACAGGCCCTTAGCTCCTACGAGCAGTACTTC. Translation gives CASSASRQALSSYEQYF.

This clone came up once. The CDR3 nucleotides are TGTGCCAGCAGTTACGGGGAGGGCTACACTGAAGCTTTCTTT. Translating gives CASSYGEGYTEAFF. The V gene is TRBV6-5, the J gene TRBJ1-1; no clear D gene. Trimming removed 2 bases at V and 3 bases at J, with 10 bases between. Germline values: CDR1 MNHEY, CDR2 SVGAGI. The CDR3 totals 14 residues.

The V gene is TRBV2, the J gene TRBJ2-1, with TRBD2 as a possible D gene (6 bases). V was trimmed by 7 bases and J by 5 bases, leaving 9 bases between them. CDR3 length equals 12 residues. CDR1 and CDR2 (germline): SNHLY, FYNNEI. CDR3 sequence: CASNRLDNEQFF. CDR3 in DNA: TGTGCCAGCAACCGACTAGACAATGAGCAGTTCTTC.

The chain carries TRBV7-2 and TRBJ2-1; tentative D call: TRBD1 (7 bases). V lost 1 base and J 2 bases, leaving 9 bases between the germline ends. Per germline, CDR1 SGHTA and CDR2 FQGNSA. The CDR3 spans 15 residues. CDR3 loop: CASSLGRGPYNEQFF. CDR3 bases: TGTGCCAGCAGCTTAGGGAGGGGGCCCTACAATGAGCAGTTCTTC.

V is TRBV10-3 and J is TRBJ2-2; TRBD1 aligns across 10 bases. The CDR3 sequence is 16 residues long. V lost 6 bases and J lost 1; bases outside the gene matches: 5. Germline V gives CDR1 ENHRY, CDR2 SYGVKD. The CDR3 region has the DNA TGTGCCATCAGGCCGGGACAGGGGTTGAACACCGGGGAGCTGTTTTTT. Translating gives CAIRPGQGLNTGELFF.

This sequence joins TRBV19 and TRBJ1-2, with a weak D call TRBD1 (5 bases). Germline V CDR1 and CDR2: LNHDA, SQIVND (reference sequence). The CDR3 totals 15 residues. V lost 4 bases and J 4 bases, leaving 16 bases between the germline ends. CDR3 region: CASSTQAAFTYGYTF. CDR3 sequence (DNA): TGTGCCAGTAGTACACAGGCAGCCTTTACCTATGGCTACACCTTC.

This clone was counted a few times. The chain carries TRBV29-1 and TRBJ2-1; 11 nucleotides agree with TRBD2. Germline loops: CDR1 SQVTM, CDR2 ANQGSEA. V was pared by 6 bases and J by 7 bases, with 8 bases of the junction left unmatched. CDR3 size: 14 residues. In nucleotides, the CDR3 is TGCAGCGTCGCGTTAGCGGGGGGGCAGAATGAGCAGTTCTTC. Its protein is CSVALAGGQNEQFF.

The rearrangement joins TRBV4-2 to TRBJ2-3; weak D call: TRBD2 (5 bases). CDR3 length: 13 residues. Per germline, CDR1 LGHNA and CDR2 YNFKEQ. V was trimmed by 3 bases and J by 7 bases, leaving 11 bases between them. The CDR3 sequence: CASSQDSKNTQYF. The CDR3 DNA reads TGTGCCAGCAGCCAGGACTCCAAGAATACGCAGTATTTT.

This clone was counted between two and nine times. The chain carries TRBV5-1 and TRBJ2-3; 11 positions agree with TRBD1. The CDR3 is made up of 15 amino acids. The germline V gene has CDR1 SGHRS and CDR2 YFSETQ. The V and J ends lost 4 bases and 5 bases, in that order; junction bases with no gene match: 6. The CDR3 DNA sequence: TGCGCCAGCAGCCCTAAGGGACAGGGGGGAGATACGCAGTATTTT. Amino acids: CASSPKGQGGDTQYF.

The chain uses TRBV6-5 and TRBJ2-7; possible D gene TRBD2, 6 bases. From germline, CDR1 is MNHEY and CDR2 SVGAGI. Trimming cost V 0 bases and J 6 bases, with 9 bases left between them. The CDR3 length is 13 residues. This chain's CDR3 is CASSYSGEAEQYF. The CDR3, as DNA: TGTGCCAGCAGTTACTCTGGGGAGGCCGAGCAGTACTTC.

The chain employs TRBV2 and TRBJ2-1; the match to TRBD2 covers 8 bases. The CDR3 sequence is 20 residues long. V shed 0 bases and J 0 bases; nucleotides not matched to a gene: 13. Germline-derived CDR1 and CDR2 are SNHLY and FYNNEI. CDR3 bases: TGTGCCAGCAGTGAAGCGCGGGGAAGCGGGAGCCGTCCCTCCTACAATGAGCAGTTCTTC. Amino acid sequence: CASSEARGSGSRPSYNEQFF.

The rearrangement uses TRBV25-1 and TRBJ2-7; 8 bases align to TRBD1. This CDR3 comprises 15 residues. The J segment lost 5 bases and the V segment lost 4 bases, leaving 10 bases of the junction unmatched. The V gene's germline CDR1 is MGHDK and CDR2 SYGVNS. CDR3 nucleotides: TGTGCCAGCAGTGTTCACCAGGGGGCCCTGGACGAGCAGTACTTC. Amino acid sequence: CASSVHQGALDEQYF.